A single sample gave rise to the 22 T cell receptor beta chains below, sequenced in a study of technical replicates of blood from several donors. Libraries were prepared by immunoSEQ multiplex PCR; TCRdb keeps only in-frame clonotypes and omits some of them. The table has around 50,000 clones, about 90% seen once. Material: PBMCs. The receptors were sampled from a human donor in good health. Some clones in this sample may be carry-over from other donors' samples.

The CDR3 DNA sequence: TGCGCCAGCAGCCAAGATCTGGGGCCGGGGGGGCCGTACAATGAGCAGTTCTTC. Amino acid sequence: CASSQDLGPGGPYNEQFF. The V and J genes are TRBV4-3 and TRBJ2-1, with 8 bases that match TRBD2. The CDR3 length is 18 residues. The germline V gene has CDR1 LGHNA and CDR2 YSLEER. The J segment lost 4 bases and the V segment lost 0 bases, leaving 11 bases of the junction unmatched.

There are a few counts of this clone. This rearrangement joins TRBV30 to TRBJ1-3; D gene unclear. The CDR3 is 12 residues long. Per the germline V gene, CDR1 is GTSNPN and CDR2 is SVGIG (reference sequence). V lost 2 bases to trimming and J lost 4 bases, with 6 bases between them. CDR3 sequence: CAWSIEGNTIYF. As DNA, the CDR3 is TGTGCCTGGAGTATAGAGGGAAACACCATATATTTT.

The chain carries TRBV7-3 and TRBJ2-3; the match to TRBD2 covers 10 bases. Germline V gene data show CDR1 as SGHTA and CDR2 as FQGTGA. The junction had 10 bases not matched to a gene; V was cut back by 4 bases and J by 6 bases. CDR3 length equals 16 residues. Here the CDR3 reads CASSSSRLAGDDTQYF. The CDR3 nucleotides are TGTGCCAGCAGCTCCTCCAGGCTAGCGGGAGATGATACGCAGTATTTT.

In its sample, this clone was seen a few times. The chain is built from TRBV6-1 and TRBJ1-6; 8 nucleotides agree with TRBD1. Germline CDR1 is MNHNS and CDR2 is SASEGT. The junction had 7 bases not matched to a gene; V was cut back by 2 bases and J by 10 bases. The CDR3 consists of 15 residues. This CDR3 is CASSETGGSRSPLHF. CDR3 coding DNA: TGTGCCAGCAGTGAAACAGGGGGAAGTCGATCACCCCTCCACTTT.

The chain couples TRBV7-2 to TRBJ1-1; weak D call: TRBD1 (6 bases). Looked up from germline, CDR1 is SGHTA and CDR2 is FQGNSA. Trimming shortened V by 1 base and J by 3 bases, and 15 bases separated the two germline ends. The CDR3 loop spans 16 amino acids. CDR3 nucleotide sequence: TGTGCCAGCAGCTTAGTTTCCCGGGGGGCGCACACTGAAGCTTTCTTT. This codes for CASSLVSRGAHTEAFF.

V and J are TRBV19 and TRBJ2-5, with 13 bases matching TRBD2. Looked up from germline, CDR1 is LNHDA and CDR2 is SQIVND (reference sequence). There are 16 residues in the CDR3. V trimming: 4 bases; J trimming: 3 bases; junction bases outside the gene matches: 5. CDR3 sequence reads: CASSRGTSGVKETQYF. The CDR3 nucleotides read TGTGCCAGTAGTAGGGGGACTAGCGGGGTTAAAGAGACCCAGTACTTC. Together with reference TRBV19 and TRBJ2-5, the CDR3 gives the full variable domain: DGGITQSPKYLFRKEGQNVTLSCEQNLNHDAMYWYRQDPGQGLRLIYYSQIVNDFQKGDIAEGYSVSREKKESFPLTVTSAQKNPTAFYLCASSRGTSGVKETQYFGPGTRLLVL.

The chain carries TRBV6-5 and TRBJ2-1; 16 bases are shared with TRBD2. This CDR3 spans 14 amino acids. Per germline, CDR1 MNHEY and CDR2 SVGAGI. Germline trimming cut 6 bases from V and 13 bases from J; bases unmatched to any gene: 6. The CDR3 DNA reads TGTGCCAGCAGCGGGACTAGCGGGAGGGCCGAACAGTTCTTC. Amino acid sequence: CASSGTSGRAEQFF.

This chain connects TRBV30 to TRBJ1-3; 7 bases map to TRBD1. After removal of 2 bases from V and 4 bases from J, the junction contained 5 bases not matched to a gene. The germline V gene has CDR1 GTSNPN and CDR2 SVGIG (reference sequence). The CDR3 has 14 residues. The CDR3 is CAWSRGTAGNTIYF. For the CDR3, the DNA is TGTGCCTGGAGTAGAGGGACAGCGGGAAACACCATATATTTT.

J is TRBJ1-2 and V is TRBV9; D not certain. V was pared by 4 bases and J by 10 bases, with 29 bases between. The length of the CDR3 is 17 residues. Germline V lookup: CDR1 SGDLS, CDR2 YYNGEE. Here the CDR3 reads CASSSYRVGPDGGAYTF. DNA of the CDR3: TGTGCCAGCAGCTCTTATAGGGTAGGACCTGATGGAGGAGCCTACACCTTC.

CDR3 sequence reads: CAITGTGGSGELFF. The CDR3 DNA reads as TGTGCCATCACCGGGACAGGGGGTAGCGGGGAGCTGTTTTTT. The chain employs TRBV10-3 and TRBJ2-2; 11 nucleotides match TRBD1. The junction had 5 bases not matched to a gene; V was cut back by 7 bases and J by 7 bases. Germline CDR1 and CDR2: ENHRY and SYGVKD. The CDR3 totals 14 residues.

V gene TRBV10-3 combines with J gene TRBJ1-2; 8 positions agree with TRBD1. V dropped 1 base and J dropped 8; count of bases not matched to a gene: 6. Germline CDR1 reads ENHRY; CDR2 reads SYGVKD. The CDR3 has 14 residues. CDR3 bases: TGTGCCATCAGTGAGTTGGACAGGGTAGAGGGCTACACCTTC. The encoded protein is CAISELDRVEGYTF.

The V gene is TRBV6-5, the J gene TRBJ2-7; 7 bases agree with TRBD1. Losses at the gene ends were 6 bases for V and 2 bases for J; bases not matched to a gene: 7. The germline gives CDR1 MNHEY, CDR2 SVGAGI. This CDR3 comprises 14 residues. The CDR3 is CASRRDSGTYEQYF. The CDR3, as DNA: TGTGCCAGCAGGAGGGACAGCGGAACCTACGAGCAGTACTTC.

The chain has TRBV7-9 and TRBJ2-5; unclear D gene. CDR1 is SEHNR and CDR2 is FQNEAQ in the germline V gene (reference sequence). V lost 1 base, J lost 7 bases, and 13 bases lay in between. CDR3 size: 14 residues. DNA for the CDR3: TGTGCCAGCAGCTTAGGGCAGAGTCCAGGGACCCAGTACTTC. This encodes CASSLGQSPGTQYF.

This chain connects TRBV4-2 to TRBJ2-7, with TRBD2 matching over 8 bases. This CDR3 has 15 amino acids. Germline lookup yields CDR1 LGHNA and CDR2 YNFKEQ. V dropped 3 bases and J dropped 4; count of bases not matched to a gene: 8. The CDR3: CASSHVTGGGYEQYF. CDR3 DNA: TGTGCCAGCAGCCATGTAACGGGAGGGGGTTACGAGCAGTACTTC.

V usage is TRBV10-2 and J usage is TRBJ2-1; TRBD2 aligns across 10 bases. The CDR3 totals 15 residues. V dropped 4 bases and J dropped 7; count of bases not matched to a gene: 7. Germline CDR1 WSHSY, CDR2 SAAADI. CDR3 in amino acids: CASSGGQREGNEQFF. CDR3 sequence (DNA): TGCGCCAGCAGTGGAGGGCAGCGGGAGGGAAATGAGCAGTTCTTC.

The chain's CDR3 is CSAIYNEQFF. The DNA of the CDR3 is TGCAGTGCTATATACAATGAGCAGTTCTTC. V gene TRBV20-1 combines with J gene TRBJ2-1, with unresolved D. V lost 4 bases and J 4 bases, leaving 2 bases between the germline ends. From germline, CDR1 is DFQATT and CDR2 SNEGSKA (reference sequence). The CDR3 is 10 amino acids.

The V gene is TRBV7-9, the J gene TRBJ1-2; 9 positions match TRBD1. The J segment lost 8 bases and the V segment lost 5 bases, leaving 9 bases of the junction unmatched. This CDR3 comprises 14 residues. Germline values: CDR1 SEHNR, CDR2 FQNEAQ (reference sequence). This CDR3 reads CASSPRDRVDGYTF. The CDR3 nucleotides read TGTGCCAGCAGCCCCCGGGACAGGGTTGACGGCTACACCTTC. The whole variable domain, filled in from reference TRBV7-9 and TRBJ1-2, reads DTGVSQNPRHKITKRGQNVTFRCDPISEHNRLYWYRQTLGQGPEFLTYFQNEAQLEKSRLLSDRFSAERPKGSFSTLEIQRTEQGDSAMYLCASSPRDRVDGYTFGSGTRLTVV.

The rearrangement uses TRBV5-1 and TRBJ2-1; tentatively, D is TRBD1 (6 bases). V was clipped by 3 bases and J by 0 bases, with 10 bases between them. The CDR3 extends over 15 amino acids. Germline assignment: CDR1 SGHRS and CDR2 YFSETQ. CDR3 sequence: CASSSGQSSYNEQFF. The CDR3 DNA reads TGCGCCAGCAGCTCGGGACAAAGCTCCTACAATGAGCAGTTCTTC.

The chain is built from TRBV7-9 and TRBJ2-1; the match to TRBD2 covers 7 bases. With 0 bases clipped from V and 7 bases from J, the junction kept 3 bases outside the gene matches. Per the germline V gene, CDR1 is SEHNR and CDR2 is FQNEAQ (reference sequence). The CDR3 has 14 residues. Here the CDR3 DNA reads TGTGCCAGCAGCTTAGCTCGGGGGGAGAATGAGCAGTTCTTC. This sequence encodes CASSLARGENEQFF.

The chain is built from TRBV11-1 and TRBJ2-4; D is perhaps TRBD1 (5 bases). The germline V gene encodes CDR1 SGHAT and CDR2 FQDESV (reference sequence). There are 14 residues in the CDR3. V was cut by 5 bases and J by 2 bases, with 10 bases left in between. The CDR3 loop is CASSTDSPKNIQYF. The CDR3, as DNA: TGTGCCAGCAGCACCGACAGCCCCAAAAACATTCAGTACTTC. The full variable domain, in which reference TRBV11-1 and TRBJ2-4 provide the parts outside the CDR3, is EAEVAQSPRYKITEKSQAVAFWCDPISGHATLYWYRQILGQGPELLVQFQDESVVDDSQLPKDRFSAERLKGVDSTLKIQPAELGDSAMYLCASSTDSPKNIQYFGAGTRLSVL.

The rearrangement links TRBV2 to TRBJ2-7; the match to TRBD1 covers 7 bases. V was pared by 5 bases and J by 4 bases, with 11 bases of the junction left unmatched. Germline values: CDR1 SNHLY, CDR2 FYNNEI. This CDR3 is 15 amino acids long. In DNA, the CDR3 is TGTGCCAGCAGTAACAACAGGGGCAAGTTGTACGAGCAGTACTTC. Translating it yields CASSNNRGKLYEQYF.

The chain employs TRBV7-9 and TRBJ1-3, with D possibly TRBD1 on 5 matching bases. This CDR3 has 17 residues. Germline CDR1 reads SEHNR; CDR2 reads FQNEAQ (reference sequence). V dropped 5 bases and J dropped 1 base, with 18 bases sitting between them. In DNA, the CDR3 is TGTGCCAGCAGCCCGGATGGCAGGGTGTTATCTGGAAACACCATATATTTT. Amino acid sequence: CASSPDGRVLSGNTIYF.